A selection of T cell receptor beta chains follows, all from one sample in a study of blood T cell repertoires in COVID-19. Libraries were prepared by immunoSEQ multiplex PCR; TCRdb keeps only in-frame clonotypes and omits some of them. The sample has fewer than 90,000 clones; 76% are singletons. The sequenced material came from peripheral blood. These receptors all come from a man in his sixties with COVID-19, enrolled during active disease. Each CDR3 is given with its conserved first and last residue. Fields, in order: clone size, D gene, V gene, J gene, CDR3 length, CDR3 protein, CDR3 DNA. D genes are given only for firm matches. Clone size appears in some rows only: once, few, many, or a class for an expanded clone.

>-|-|TRBV30|TRBJ2-6|14
CAWSGPGGANVLTF
TGTGCCTGGAGTGGCCCGGGTGGGGCCAACGTCCTGACTTTC
>-|TRBD1|TRBV27|TRBJ1-6|16
CASSSELGQGHSPLHF
TGTGCCAGCAGTTCGGAACTGGGACAGGGGCATTCACCCCTCCACTTT
>-|-|TRBV11-3|TRBJ2-1|15
CASSRDGSSYNEQFF
TGTGCCAGCAGCCGGGACGGGAGCTCCTACAATGAGCAGTTCTTC
>-|-|TRBV6-5|TRBJ2-7|13
CASGNRATYEQYF
TGTGCCAGCGGAAACAGGGCCACCTACGAGCAGTACTTC
>-|TRBD1|TRBV5-6|TRBJ2-5|14
CASSSGQVGETQYF
TGTGCCAGCAGCTCGGGACAGGTTGGGGAGACCCAGTACTTC
>few|TRBD1|TRBV13|TRBJ1-1|14
CASSFAGGNTEAFF
TGTGCCAGCAGCTTCGCAGGGGGGAACACTGAAGCTTTCTTT
>-|-|TRBV28|TRBJ1-3|17
CASSSPVPFSSGNTIYF
TGTGCCAGCAGTTCCCCCGTTCCGTTTAGCTCTGGAAACACCATATATTTT
>-|-|TRBV2|TRBJ2-2|13
CASRQGQTGELFF
TGTGCCAGCAGACAAGGACAGACCGGGGAGCTGTTTTTT
>-|-|TRBV28|TRBJ1-6|14
CASKLWSGHSPLHF
TGTGCCAGCAAGCTTTGGTCCGGTCATTCACCCCTCCACTTT
>-|TRBD2|TRBV5-4|TRBJ2-5|17
CASSLKLAGSGTETQYF
TGTGCCAGCAGCCTTAAACTAGCGGGGTCGGGCACAGAGACCCAGTACTTC
>-|-|TRBV7-9|TRBJ2-7|15
CASTRSTGSSYEQYF
TGTGCCAGCACCCGTAGCACAGGTAGCTCCTACGAGCAGTACTTC
>-|TRBD2|TRBV9|TRBJ2-2|16
CASSVASSGNHGELFF
TGTGCCAGCAGCGTAGCGTCTAGCGGGAACCACGGGGAGCTGTTTTTT
>-|TRBD2|TRBV5-1|TRBJ2-1|15
CASSQGLAGNNEQFF
TGCGCCAGCAGCCAAGGACTAGCGGGTAACAATGAGCAGTTCTTC
>-|-|TRBV5-6|TRBJ2-3|13
CASSARSTDTQYF
TGTGCCAGCAGCGCGCGGAGCACAGATACGCAGTATTTT
>-|TRBD2|TRBV19|TRBJ2-1|15
CASSISSGLENEQFF
TGTGCCAGTAGTATTTCTAGCGGCCTTGAGAATGAGCAGTTCTTC
>-|TRBD2|TRBV5-4|TRBJ2-3|14
CASSSGLATDTQYF
TGTGCCAGCAGCTCGGGACTAGCAACAGATACGCAGTATTTT
>-|-|TRBV6-1|TRBJ1-2|13
CASSEVEGGGYTF
TGTGCCAGCAGTGAAGTAGAGGGCGGCGGCTACACCTTC
>-|TRBD1|TRBV5-1|TRBJ2-5|15
CASSGGQGALETQYF
TGCGCCAGCAGCGGAGGACAGGGGGCACTGGAGACCCAGTACTTC